The 16 T cell receptor beta chains reported below all come from one sample, sequenced in a study of beta chain features in type 1 diabetes. Every isolated RNA sample was fully reverse transcribed, so sequencing captured expressed TCRB transcripts. Libraries were prepared by immunoSEQ multiplex PCR; TCRdb keeps only in-frame clonotypes and omits some of them. The repertoire holds hundreds of thousands of clones, with roughly an eighth as singletons. Sequenced sample: naive CD4+ T cells from blood. These receptors originate from a woman between 18 and 29 years old in good health.

V gene TRBV6-5 combines with J gene TRBJ2-1; D unresolved. With 6 bases removed from V and 7 bases from J, the gap between germline ends came to 7 bases. The CDR3 is 11 amino acids. Germline CDR1 and CDR2: MNHEY and SVGAGI. The CDR3 sequence: CASSERNEQFF. The DNA of the CDR3 is TGTGCCAGCAGCGAGCGAAATGAGCAGTTCTTC.

This clone was detected only a few times. This rearrangement joins TRBV10-3 to TRBJ2-7, with D perhaps assigned TRBD1 or TRBD2 (5 bases each). V was cut by 0 bases and J by 4 bases, with 13 bases left in between. This CDR3 is built from 15 residues. Germline loops: CDR1 ENHRY, CDR2 SYGVKD. The CDR3 spells CAISESAGAGYEQYV. CDR3 sequence (DNA): TGTGCCATCAGTGAGTCTGCCGGGGCGGGTTACGAGCAGTACGTC.

The chain uses TRBV7-8 and TRBJ2-1; 8 nucleotides align to TRBD2. J gave up 3 bases and V 5 bases, and 9 bases lay outside the gene matches. This CDR3 is 16 amino acids long. Per germline, CDR1 SGHVS and CDR2 FQNEAQ. This CDR3 reads CASSPIGGASYNEQFF. The CDR3 DNA follows: TGTGCCAGCAGCCCGATCGGGGGGGCCAGCTACAATGAGCAGTTCTTC.

A word on this clone: A read error may account for a junction end that differs from germline. The chain couples TRBV7-7 to TRBJ2-5; D may be TRBD1 or TRBD2 (6 bases each). The germline gives CDR1 SSHAT, CDR2 FNYEAQ (reference sequence). This CDR3 spans 15 amino acids. The DNA of the CDR3 is TGTGCTAGCAGCCTTAGGGGGGCATCACAGGAGACCCAGTACTTC. It codes for CASSLRGASQETQYF.

Concerning this clone: Other DNA sequences in this specimen translate into the identical CDR3. V gene TRBV18 combines with J gene TRBJ2-1; D is unresolved. Trimming took off 3 bases at V and 7 bases at J, with 4 bases between the two ends. CDR1 is KGHSH and CDR2 is LQKENI in the germline V gene. CDR3 length: 11 amino acids. Here the CDR3 reads CASSPVNEQFF. The CDR3 bases are TGTGCCAGCTCACCCGTAAATGAGCAGTTCTTC.

The chain has TRBV4-2 and TRBJ1-1, with D unresolved. The V end was cut by 2 bases, the J end by 11 bases, with 18 bases between. The CDR3 covers 14 residues. CDR1 and CDR2 from the germline V gene are LGHNA and YNFKEQ. CDR3 sequence (DNA): TGTGCCAGCAGCCAACTGGACCGGGCCACGTTGGCTTTCTTT. Amino acid sequence: CASSQLDRATLAFF.

This clone appeared a few times. This chain uses TRBV9 with TRBJ2-3; D may be TRBD2 (5 bases). Germline CDR1 SGDLS, CDR2 YYNGEE. This CDR3 contains 16 residues. V shed 0 bases and J shed 1 base, with 12 bases lying between them. The CDR3 region is CASSVVGGVGTDTQYF. CDR3 DNA: TGTGCCAGCAGCGTAGTAGGAGGCGTCGGCACAGATACGCAGTATTTT.

This chain uses TRBV6-1 with TRBJ1-6, with D perhaps TRBD1 (6 bases). Germline assignment: CDR1 MNHNS and CDR2 SASEGT. The CDR3 runs to 15 residues. V was trimmed by 0 bases and J by 8 bases, leaving 11 bases between them. The DNA of the CDR3 is TGTGCCAGCAGTGAAGCGCAGGGGATTGATTCACCCCTCCACTTT. Protein: CASSEAQGIDSPLHF.

This clone was counted a few times. The chain recombines TRBV5-1 with TRBJ2-1; 9 nucleotides line up with TRBD2. The CDR3 consists of 15 residues. The V and J ends lost 3 bases and 5 bases, in that order; junction bases with no gene match: 6. The germline gives CDR1 SGHRS, CDR2 YFSETQ. The chain's CDR3 is CASSWRASGNNEQFF. CDR3 nucleotide sequence: TGCGCCAGCAGCTGGCGGGCTAGCGGGAACAATGAGCAGTTCTTC.

On this clone itself: Other DNA sequences in this specimen translate into the identical CDR3. This chain links TRBV29-1 with TRBJ2-1; D may be TRBD1 (5 bases). The CDR3 totals 10 residues. Trimming removed 6 bases at V and 5 bases at J, with 5 bases between. Germline V gene data show CDR1 as SQVTM and CDR2 as ANQGSEA. The DNA of the CDR3 is TGCAGCGTAGGGGACAATGAGCAGTTCTTC. This encodes CSVGDNEQFF.

V gene TRBV4-1 combines with J gene TRBJ1-5; 9 bases are shared with TRBD1. This CDR3 region has 14 residues. CDR1 and CDR2 (germline): MGHRA, YSYEKL. Trimming took 6 bases from V and 7 from J; bases not matched to a gene: 7. CDR3 DNA sequence: TGCGCCAGCAGGGGGACAGGGAAGAAGCAGCCCCAGCATTTT. Amino acid sequence: CASRGTGKKQPQHF.

The chain has TRBV29-1 and TRBJ2-2; no clear D gene. The CDR3 is made up of 12 amino acids. Trimming shortened V by 4 bases and J by 7 bases, and 10 bases separated the two germline ends. Germline CDR1 reads SQVTM; CDR2 reads ANQGSEA. The CDR3 nucleotides read TGCAGCGTTGGGTCGACCCGCGGGGAGCTGTTTTTT. The encoded protein is CSVGSTRGELFF.

V and J are TRBV19 and TRBJ1-1, with D perhaps matching TRBD1 (5 bases). The germline V and J ends were trimmed by 5 bases and 1 base, with 11 bases remaining between them. The length of the CDR3 is 14 residues. Germline CDR1 and CDR2: LNHDA and SQIVND (reference sequence). The CDR3 DNA follows: TGTGCCAGTAGTCTCAGGGCCGAGAACACTGAAGCTTTCTTT. Translated: CASSLRAENTEAFF.

The chain carries TRBV7-2 and TRBJ1-1; D uncertain. The germline gives CDR1 SGHTA, CDR2 FQGNSA. V gave up 2 bases and J gave up 0 bases, with 4 bases separating them. This CDR3 contains 13 residues. Here the CDR3 DNA reads TGTGCCAGCAGCTTATGGATGAACACTGAAGCTTTCTTT. Amino acids: CASSLWMNTEAFF.

The rearrangement links TRBV29-1 to TRBJ1-1, with D perhaps TRBD1 (6 bases). In germline, CDR1 is SQVTM, CDR2 ANQGSEA. CDR3 length equals 13 residues. The germline V and J ends were trimmed by 3 bases and 1 base, with 9 bases remaining between them. CDR3: CSVDGGSNTEAFF. For the CDR3, the DNA is TGCAGCGTTGATGGGGGCTCGAACACTGAAGCTTTCTTT. The full variable domain, with the rest looked up from reference TRBV29-1 and TRBJ1-1, is SAVISQKPSRDICQRGTSLTIQCQVDSQVTMMFWYRQQPGQSLTLIATANQGSEATYESGFVIDKFPISRPNLTFSTLTVSNMSPEDSSIYLCSVDGGSNTEAFFGQGTRLTVV.

This chain connects TRBV4-2 to TRBJ2-7; 7 bases map to TRBD1. Germline V gene lookup returns CDR1 LGHNA and CDR2 YNFKEQ. CDR3 length equals 13 residues. V gave up 2 bases and J gave up 7 bases; unmatched junction bases: 5. The CDR3 loop reads CASSQITGAEQYF. For the CDR3, the DNA is TGTGCCAGCAGCCAAATCACAGGGGCAGAGCAGTACTTC.